The rows below give T cell receptor beta chains drawn from one sample of a study of OX40 agonist ivuxolimab in advanced cancers. TCRdb keeps only in-frame clones here, not all; method: immunoSEQ multiplex PCR. The table records roughly 66,000 clones, roughly 80% of them present only once. The source was CD4+ or CD8+ T cells sorted from blood, collected in a trial of the OX40 agonist ivuxolimab. All receptors derive from an adult with an advanced solid tumor such as melanoma, head and neck, liver or kidney cancer. Both conserved end residues are part of each CDR3. Fields, in order: J gene, V gene, clone size, D gene, CDR3 protein, CDR3 DNA. A D gene is named only where the DNA matches it firmly. Not every row has a clone size; where given, it reads once, few, many or a size class.

>TRBJ2-1|TRBV2|NA|NA
CASSALAYNEQFF
TGTGCCAGCAGTGCCTTAGCCTACAATGAGCAGTTCTTC
>TRBJ2-5|TRBV27|few|TRBD2
CASRGVRGGTQYF
TGTGCCTCCCGCGGGGTCCGGGGGGGGACCCAGTACTTC
>TRBJ1-5|TRBV19|NA|NA
CASSIPGSHSNQPQHF
TGTGCCAGTAGTATCCCAGGGTCTCATAGCAATCAGCCCCAGCATTTT
>TRBJ2-2|TRBV27|NA|NA
CASSPSAGELFF
TGTGCCAGCAGTCCGAGCGCCGGGGAGCTGTTTTTT
>TRBJ2-1|TRBV5-1|NA|NA
CASSKPLGGNEQFF
TGCGCCAGCAGCAAACCACTAGGAGGCAATGAGCAGTTCTTC
>TRBJ2-1|TRBV19|NA|TRBD2
CASSIFNERDPNEQFF
TGTGCCAGTAGTATTTTTAACGAGCGGGACCCCAATGAGCAGTTCTTC
>TRBJ1-4|TRBV4-1|NA|NA
CASSHRDATNEKLFF
TGCGCCAGCAGCCACAGGGATGCAACTAATGAAAAACTGTTTTTT
>TRBJ2-7|TRBV5-4|NA|TRBD2
CASSLGLAGAGDEQYF
TGTGCCAGCAGCTTGGGGCTAGCGGGGGCGGGGGACGAGCAGTACTTC
>TRBJ1-1|TRBV11-3|NA|NA
CASSKRQYAEAFF
TGTGCCAGCAGCAAACGACAGTACGCTGAAGCTTTCTTT
>TRBJ2-2|TRBV5-1|NA|TRBD1
CASSFQGANTGELFF
TGCGCCAGCAGCTTTCAGGGGGCGAACACCGGGGAGCTGTTTTTT
>TRBJ1-1|TRBV7-3|NA|NA
CASSFQDYTEAFF
TGTGCCAGCAGCTTTCAGGACTACACTGAAGCTTTCTTT
>TRBJ2-5|TRBV7-2|NA|TRBD1
CASSTGTGGAETQYF
TGTGCCAGCAGCACAGGGACAGGGGGCGCGGAGACCCAGTACTTC
>TRBJ2-3|TRBV7-6|NA|NA
CASSDGQRDTQYF
TGTGCCAGCAGCGACGGACAGAGGGATACGCAGTATTTT
>TRBJ1-2|TRBV19|NA|NA
CASSILPGMYGYTF
TGTGCCAGTAGTATACTTCCAGGGATGTATGGCTACACCTTC
>TRBJ2-5|TRBV19|NA|TRBD2
CASSVGLAGVETQYF
TGTGCCAGTAGTGTGGGACTAGCGGGAGTGGAGACCCAGTACTTC
>TRBJ2-3|TRBV11-1|NA|NA
CASSLVGTSTDTQYF
TGTGCCAGCAGCTTAGTGGGGACGAGCACAGATACGCAGTATTTT
>TRBJ1-2|TRBV18|NA|TRBD1
CASSPQPGDRSGGYTF
TGTGCCAGCTCACCCCAACCGGGGGACAGGTCGGGCGGCTACACCTTC
>TRBJ2-2|TRBV2|once|NA
CASNQQGAGELFF
TGTGCCAGCAACCAACAGGGCGCCGGGGAGCTGTTTTTT
>TRBJ2-3|TRBV9|NA|NA
CASSVEGHINTDTQYF
TGTGCCAGCAGCGTAGAGGGACACATAAACACAGATACGCAGTATTTT
>TRBJ2-7|TRBV6-6|NA|TRBD1
CASSYSAGTGGEQYF
TGTGCCAGCAGTTACTCCGCCGGGACAGGAGGTGAGCAGTACTTC
>TRBJ2-3|TRBV6-5|NA|NA
CASSYRTPSDTQYF
TGTGCCAGCAGTTATAGGACTCCCTCCGATACGCAGTATTTT
>TRBJ2-3|TRBV29-1|NA|NA
CSVADGYFTDTQYF
TGCAGCGTTGCGGACGGTTATTTCACAGATACGCAGTATTTT
>TRBJ2-3|TRBV7-3|NA|TRBD2
CASSLGLAGITDTQYF
TGTGCCAGCAGCCTGGGACTAGCGGGGATCACAGATACGCAGTATTTT
>TRBJ1-5|TRBV19|NA|NA
CASSIGGRVSNQPQHF
TGTGCCAGTAGTATTGGGGGGCGCGTCAGCAATCAGCCCCAGCATTTT
>TRBJ2-1|TRBV27|NA|TRBD2
CASSLFPSGVLSTDNEQFF
TGTGCCAGCAGTTTATTTCCTAGCGGGGTACTCAGCACGGACAATGAGCAGTTCTTC
>TRBJ1-3|TRBV5-5|NA|NA
CASSWTMAASGNTIYF
TGTGCCAGCAGCTGGACTATGGCAGCCTCTGGAAACACCATATATTTT
>TRBJ2-7|TRBV6-1|NA|NA
CASSSRYEQYF
TGTGCCAGCAGTAGCCGTTACGAGCAGTACTTC
>TRBJ2-2|TRBV29-1|NA|TRBD1
CSARDRGRAGTGELFF
TGCAGCGCCCGGGACAGGGGAAGGGCTGGCACCGGGGAGCTGTTTTTT
>TRBJ1-1|TRBV28|NA|NA
CASSRGRLEAFF
TGTGCCAGCAGCAGAGGACGGCTTGAAGCTTTCTTT
>TRBJ1-2|TRBV6-5|once|NA
CASGVWTPTF
TGTGCCAGCGGGGTTTGGACACCAACCTTC
>TRBJ1-1|TRBV5-1|NA|TRBD1
CASSWQGEVEAFF
TGCGCCAGCAGCTGGCAGGGGGAAGTTGAAGCTTTCTTT
>TRBJ2-7|TRBV29-1|NA|TRBD1
CSVGQGATEQYF
TGCAGCGTTGGGCAGGGGGCTACCGAGCAGTACTTC